This is a list of T cell receptor beta chains from one sample in a study of regulatory T cells in long-lasting Graves disease. TCRdb reprocessed the multiplex PCR reads via MiXCR and lists one record per CDR3 protein. The table shows roughly 490,000 distinct CDR3 sequences, with roughly 22% occurring only once. This specimen was peripheral blood mononuclear cells (PBMCs), taken when the disease was refractory, from a patient treated with antithyroid drugs. The receptor set was obtained from a female donor with Graves disease. Both conserved end residues are part of each CDR3. Each record gives: J gene, D gene, V gene, clone size, CDR3 protein, CDR3 DNA. A D gene is named only where the DNA matches it firmly. Rows may omit the clone size; those that give it use once, few, many or a size class.

TRBJ1-5 | . | TRBV5-1 | few | CASSEGLNNQPQHF | TGCGCCAGCAGCGAAGGCCTGAATAATCAGCCCCAGCATTTT
TRBJ2-7 | TRBD1 | TRBV9 | few | CASSPEGQGGDEQYF | TGTGCCAGCAGCCCCGAGGGACAGGGAGGCGACGAGCAGTACTTC
TRBJ2-1 | TRBD2 | TRBV15 | . | CASSPLSRREPVNDEQFF | TGTGCCAGCAGCCCCCTCTCGCGGCGGGAGCCAGTAAACGATGAGCAGTTCTTC
TRBJ1-1 | TRBD1 | TRBV6-1 | many | CASIPNPGQGKTEAFF | TGTGCCAGCATCCCCAACCCCGGACAGGGGAAGACTGAAGCTTTCTTT
TRBJ1-2 | TRBD1 | TRBV19 | few | CASRDSWDYGYTF | TGTGCCAGCCGGGACAGTTGGGACTATGGCTACACCTTC
TRBJ1-4 | . | TRBV2 | many | CASREGTEKLFF | TGTGCCAGCAGGGAGGGGACGGAAAAACTGTTTTTT
TRBJ1-2 | TRBD1 | TRBV27 | many | CASSSFGQTGNGYTF | TGTGCCAGCAGTTCCTTCGGCCAGACAGGGAATGGCTACACCTTC
TRBJ2-7 | TRBD1 | TRBV27 | many | CASSPLPGQEDYEQYF | TGTGCCAGCAGTCCGCTTCCGGGACAGGAGGACTACGAGCAGTACTTC
TRBJ2-4 | TRBD2 | TRBV12-3/TRBV12-4 | . | CASSLTAGGILAKNIQYF | TGTGCCAGCAGTCTGACAGCGGGAGGGATTCTAGCCAAAAACATTCAGTACTTC
TRBJ1-1 | . | TRBV19 | many | CASSDPGTQMNTEAFF | TGTGCCAGTAGCGACCCGGGGACCCAGATGAACACTGAAGCTTTCTTT
TRBJ2-5 | . | TRBV12-3/TRBV12-4 | many | CASSLSGGEETQYF | TGTGCCAGCAGCTTATCGGGCGGGGAAGAGACCCAGTACTTC
TRBJ1-1 | TRBD1 | TRBV29-1 | . | CSVNFLGGQKNTEAFF | TGCAGCGTTAACTTCCTGGGGGGACAGAAGAACACTGAAGCTTTCTTT
TRBJ1-2 | TRBD1 | TRBV12-3/TRBV12-4 | many | CASSLSLGQGNGYTF | TGTGCCAGCAGTCTGAGTTTAGGACAGGGGAATGGCTACACCTTC
TRBJ1-1 | . | TRBV10-3 | . | CAIRDRGSAEAFF | TGTGCCATCCGTGATAGGGGATCCGCTGAAGCTTTCTTT
TRBJ2-7 | . | TRBV6-1 | many | CASSELIPVYEQYF | TGTGCCAGCAGCGAACTGATCCCTGTCTACGAGCAGTACTTC
TRBJ2-5 | . | TRBV20-1 | few | CSGLDETQYF | TGCAGTGGACTCGACGAGACCCAGTACTTC
TRBJ2-2 | TRBD1 | TRBV6-8 | once | CASSSTGGTGELFF | TGTGCCAGCAGTTCCACAGGGGGAACCGGGGAGCTGTTTTTT
TRBJ2-7 | TRBD1 | TRBV20-1 | . | CSATRTGYEQYF | TGCAGTGCTACCCGGACAGGGTACGAGCAGTACTTC
TRBJ1-4 | . | TRBV28 | few | CASRPSTNEKLFF | TGTGCCAGCCGACCTTCAACTAATGAAAAACTGTTTTTT
TRBJ2-7 | TRBD2 | TRBV2 | many | CASSWTSGMNEQYF | TGTGCCAGCAGTTGGACTAGCGGGATGAACGAGCAGTACTTC
TRBJ2-1 | TRBD2 | TRBV28 | . | CASSPGTSGRLSNEQFF | TGTGCCAGCAGCCCCGGGACTAGCGGGAGACTGAGCAATGAGCAGTTCTTC
TRBJ2-4 | . | TRBV9 | . | CASSVGAEGSKNIQYF | TGTGCCAGCAGCGTAGGGGCGGAGGGGTCCAAAAACATTCAGTACTTC